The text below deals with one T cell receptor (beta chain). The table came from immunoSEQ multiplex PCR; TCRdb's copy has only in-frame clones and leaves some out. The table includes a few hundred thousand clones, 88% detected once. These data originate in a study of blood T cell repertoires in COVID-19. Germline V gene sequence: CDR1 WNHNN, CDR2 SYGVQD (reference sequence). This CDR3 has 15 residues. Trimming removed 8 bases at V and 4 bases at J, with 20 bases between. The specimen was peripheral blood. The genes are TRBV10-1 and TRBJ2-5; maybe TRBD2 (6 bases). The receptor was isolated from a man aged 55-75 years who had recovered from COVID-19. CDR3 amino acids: CASSQVPGVGETQYF. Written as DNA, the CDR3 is TGCGCCAGCTCCCAGGTTCCGGGAGTTGGAGAGACCCAGTACTTC.